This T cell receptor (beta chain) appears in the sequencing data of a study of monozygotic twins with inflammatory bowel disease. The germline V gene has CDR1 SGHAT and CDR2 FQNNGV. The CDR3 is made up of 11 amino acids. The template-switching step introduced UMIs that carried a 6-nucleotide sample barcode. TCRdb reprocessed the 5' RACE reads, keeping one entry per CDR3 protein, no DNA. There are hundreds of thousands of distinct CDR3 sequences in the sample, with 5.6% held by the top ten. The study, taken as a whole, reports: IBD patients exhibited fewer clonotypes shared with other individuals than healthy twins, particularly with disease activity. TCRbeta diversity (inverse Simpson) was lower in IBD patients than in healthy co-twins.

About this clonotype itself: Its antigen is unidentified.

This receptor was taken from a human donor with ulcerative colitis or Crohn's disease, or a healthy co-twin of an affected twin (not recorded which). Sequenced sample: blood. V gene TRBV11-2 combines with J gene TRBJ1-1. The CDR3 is CASSLGFWAFF.